This T cell receptor (beta chain) stems from a study of cytomegalovirus exposure and HLA in healthy donors. Study background: Early released data comprised around 80 million unique TCRs from HLA-typed donors.

CDR1 is MNHEY and CDR2 is SMNVEV in the germline V gene (reference sequence). Trimming removed 5 bases at V and 0 bases at J, with 19 bases between. This CDR3 has 17 residues. 13 Jbeta primers and 60 Vbeta primers were used for the PCR. Original processing methods: Roughly 10 million shared chains were among about 80 million unique TCR beta chains counted in a later analysis. The method was immunoSEQ multiplex PCR; TCRdb's version includes in-frame clones alone and lacks a portion of them. From that table come the V and J calls and clone size; the DNA was used to work out D and trimming. The sample has under 200,000 clones, about 88% seen once.

This sequence originates from a man aged 25 to 40 in good health and CMV-seropositive. Sequenced material: PBMCs. This chain joins TRBV27 and TRBJ1-2; tentative D call: TRBD1 (6 bases). CDR3 residues: CASSPLGQLRSNYGYTF. CDR3 nucleotide sequence: TGTGCCAGCAGTCCCCTCGGACAGCTTCGTTCTAACTATGGCTACACCTTC.